This TCR beta chain was sequenced in a study of tissue T cells after allogeneic stem cell transplantation. A word on this clone: The antigen is undetermined. Gene and germline names: mouse. The CDR3 end falls 1 residue outside the read, so it is completed with the germline J gene.

General observations from the study: Shared clones across patients were few; motif clustering revealed tissue-specific shared signatures. Anatomically similar tissues had similar TCR repertoires within each patient.

Assay used: immunoSEQ multiplex PCR; TCRdb lists only in-frame clones, some missing. The profile shows approximately 3,200 clones, 43% of them singletons. This sample's time point: mouse harvest day 14 after allogeneic transplant. The graft held 10^6 splenic CD5+ T cells and 10^7 T-cell-depleted bone marrow cells. B6 (H2b) cells into BALB/c (H2d) mice; tissues taken at day 7 or 14. The ends were cut back, 2 bases at V and 0 bases at J, with 4 bases in the middle. Germline-derived CDR1 and CDR2 are KGHPV and FQNQEV (reference sequence). The CDR3 is 14 amino acids. The sequencing sample was made of gut tissue. This sequence was found in a female BALB/c mouse given C57BL/6 T cells with graft-versus-host disease after an allogeneic hematopoietic cell transplant. The chain combines TRBV26 with TRBJ1-4; D ambiguous. The chain's CDR3 is CASSLALSNERLFF. CDR3 DNA (partial): TGTGCCAGCAGTCTGGCACTTTCCAACGAAAGATTATTT. The full variable domain, rest sourced from reference TRBV26 and TRBJ1-4, is NSKVIQTPRYLVKGQGQKAKMRCIPEKGHPVVFWYQQNKNNEFKFLINFQNQEVLQQIDMTEKRFSAECPSNSPCSLEIQSSEAGDSALYLCASSLALSNERLFFGHGTKLSVL.